This T cell receptor beta chain was recorded in a study of technical replicates of blood from a few donors (dated by TCRdb to the late 2010s). To note about this clone: The target of this receptor is not known. Qualities for individual bases were not recorded, and no much larger clone is one base off.

Library prep was done by the immunoSEQ multiplex PCR assay. TCRdb limited this immuneACCESS table to in-frame rearrangements with V and J called. A share of clones is missing; checked studies link under half to unresolved V genes, and the rest is unexplained. The sample table holds some 57,000 clones, of which almost 97% were seen once. The top ten hold about 0.19% of the sample. Including cysteine and phenylalanine, the CDR3 has 11 amino acids. The entry retains the CDR3 DNA only, 33 bases that are in frame from base 1. The germline V gene provides CDR1 MDHEN and CDR2 SYDVKM. At the junction V is shortened by 6 bases and J by 4 bases, with 7 bases in between.

This receptor was taken from a human donor in good health. The sequenced material came from T cells isolated from PBMCs. The V and J segments used are TRBV28 and TRBJ2-7, with the D gene too uncertain to name. The DNA reads TGTGCCAGCAGCTTGGCTTACGAGCAGTACTTC. It specifies CASSLAYEQYF. The variable domain in full, with residues beyond the CDR3 obtained from the reference TRBV28 and TRBJ2-7 genes, is DVKVTQSSRYLVKRTGEKVFLECVQDMDHENMFWYRQDPGLGLRLIYFSYDVKMKEKGDIPEGYSVSREKKERFSLILESASTNQTSMYLCASSLAYEQYFGPGTRLTVT.